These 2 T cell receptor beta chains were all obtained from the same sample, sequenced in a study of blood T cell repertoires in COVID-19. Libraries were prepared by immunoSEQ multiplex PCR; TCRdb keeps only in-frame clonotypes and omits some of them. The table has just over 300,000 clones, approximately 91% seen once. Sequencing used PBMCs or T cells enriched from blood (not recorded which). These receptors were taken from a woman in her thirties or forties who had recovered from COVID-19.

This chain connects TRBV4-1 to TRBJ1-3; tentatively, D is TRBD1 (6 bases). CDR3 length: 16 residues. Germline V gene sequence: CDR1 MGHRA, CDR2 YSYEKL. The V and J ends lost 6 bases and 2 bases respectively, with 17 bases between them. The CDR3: CASSPTSKGAGNTIYF. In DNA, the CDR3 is TGCGCCAGCAGTCCTACCTCGAAGGGGGCTGGAAACACCATATATTTT.

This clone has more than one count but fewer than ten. CDR3 nucleotide sequence: TGTGCCAGCAGGCATTTGAGACAAGGGGGCCTGGTGGACACTGAAGCTTTCTTT. It is translated as CASRHLRQGGLVDTEAFF. The chain has TRBV3-1 (or the pseudogene TRBV3-2) and TRBJ1-1, with TRBD1 matching 7 bases. The CDR3 is 18 amino acids. V was pared by 6 bases and J by 3 bases, with 19 bases of the junction left unmatched. Per germline, CDR1 LGHDT and CDR2 YNNKEL (reference sequence).